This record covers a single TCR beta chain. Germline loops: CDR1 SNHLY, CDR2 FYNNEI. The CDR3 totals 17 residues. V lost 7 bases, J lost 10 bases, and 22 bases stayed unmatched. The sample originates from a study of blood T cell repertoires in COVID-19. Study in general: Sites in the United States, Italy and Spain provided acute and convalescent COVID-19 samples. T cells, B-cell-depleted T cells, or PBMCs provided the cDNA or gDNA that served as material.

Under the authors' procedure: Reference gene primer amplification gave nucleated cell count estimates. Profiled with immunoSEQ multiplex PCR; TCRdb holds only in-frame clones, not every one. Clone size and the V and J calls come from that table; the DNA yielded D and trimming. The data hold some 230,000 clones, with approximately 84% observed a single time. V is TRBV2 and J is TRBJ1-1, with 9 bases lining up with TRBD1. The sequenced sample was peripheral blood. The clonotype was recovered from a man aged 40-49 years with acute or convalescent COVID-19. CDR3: CASIPPPGQGFVVRAFF. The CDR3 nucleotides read TGTGCCAGCATCCCCCCTCCGGGACAGGGCTTTGTAGTTCGAGCTTTCTTT. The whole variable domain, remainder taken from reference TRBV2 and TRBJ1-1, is EPEVTQTPSHQVTQMGQEVILRCVPISNHLYFYWYRQILGQKVEFLVSFYNNEISEKSEIFDDQFSVERPDGSNFTLKIRSTKLEDSAMYFCASIPPPGQGFVVRAFFGQGTRLTVV.